The rows below give T cell receptor beta chains drawn from one sample of a study of T cells after yellow fever vaccination. TCRdb redid the calling of the 5' RACE reads with MiXCR, one entry per CDR3 protein. The sample gives around 300,000 distinct CDR3 sequences, over 4% of which show up once; 20% to 25% is in the top ten. This specimen was PBMCs, taken 5 days after the yellow fever booster vaccination. The receptor source for this set is a man between 18 and 35 years old who received the YFV17D yellow fever vaccine. CDR3s include the opening cysteine and the closing phenylalanine or tryptophan. D genes are given only for firm matches. Size tells how often a clone was seen (once, few, many) or the class of an expanded clone, and some rows leave it out.

D	size	V	J	DNA	CDR3
TRBD1	many	TRBV5-1	TRBJ2-7	TGCGCCAGCAGCTCGGGACAGGCCATCTACGAGCAGTACTTC	CASSSGQAIYEQYF
NA	many	TRBV2	TRBJ1-1	TGTGCCAGCGCTCTTCCGGGACGCCTGGTCCGGGCTTTCTTT	CASALPGRLVRAFF
NA	NA	TRBV20-1	TRBJ2-5	TGCAGTGCCCACGACAGCCAAGAGACCCAGTACTTC	CSAHDSQETQYF
NA	NA	TRBV18	TRBJ1-4	TGTGCCAGCTCACCGGCTAATCGGGAAAAACTGTTTTTT	CASSPANREKLFF
NA	NA	TRBV7-2	TRBJ1-2	TGTGCCAGCAGCTTAAGTCCCACTGCGACAGGCTACACCTTC	CASSLSPTATGYTF
NA	NA	TRBV7-9	TRBJ1-5	TGTGCCAGCAGCTTAGGGGGGTTGCTACAACAGCCCCAGCATTTT	CASSLGGLLQQPQHF
NA	NA	TRBV7-2	TRBJ2-7	TGTGCCAGCAGCTTACTGGGGCGTAGCGCCGAGCAGTACTTC	CASSLLGRSAEQYF
TRBD1	few	TRBV5-4	TRBJ1-6	TGTGCCAGCAGCTTGTGGCAGGGGGCGCTTAATTCACCCCTCCACTTT	CASSLWQGALNSPLHF
NA	NA	TRBV6-2/TRBV6-3	TRBJ1-1	TGTGCCAGCAGTTATGGGGGTCAAATGAACACTGAAGCTTTCTTT	CASSYGGQMNTEAFF
NA	few	TRBV7-2	TRBJ1-1	TGTGCCAGCAGCTCCTTTCAGGGGAGTCCTGAAGCTTTCTTT	CASSSFQGSPEAFF
NA	few	TRBV4-2	TRBJ2-3	TGTGCCAGCAGCCAAGAGGCCACAGATACGCAGTATTTT	CASSQEATDTQYF
NA	NA	TRBV28	TRBJ1-5	TGTGCCAGCAGTTTACGAGAGAGTCAGCCCCAGCATTTT	CASSLRESQPQHF
NA	few	TRBV4-3	TRBJ1-2	TGCGCCAGCAGCCCGGGGAGGGTCTATGGCTACACCTTC	CASSPGRVYGYTF
NA	few	TRBV6-2/TRBV6-3	TRBJ2-3	TGTGCCAGTATGTTGGGGGCAAGAGATACGCAGTATTTT	CASMLGARDTQYF
NA	NA	TRBV27	TRBJ1-2	TGTGCCAGCAGTTCAGGGCCCCCTGGCTACACCTTC	CASSSGPPGYTF
NA	few	TRBV7-2	TRBJ2-5	TGTGCCACCGGACCGTCACAGGAGGAGACCCAGTACTTC	CATGPSQEETQYF
NA	NA	TRBV3-1	TRBJ2-5	TGTGCCAGCAGCCAACAAGCGGATTTGGGGACCCAGTACTTC	CASSQQADLGTQYF
NA	many	TRBV5-1	TRBJ2-3	TGCGCCAGCAGCCTGGGACCAGCCCCAGATACGCAGTATTTT	CASSLGPAPDTQYF
NA	few	TRBV20-1	TRBJ1-1	TGCAGTGCTAGTCAGGACCTGAACACTGAAGCTTTCTTT	CSASQDLNTEAFF
NA	many	TRBV9	TRBJ1-1	TGTGCCAGCAGCGGCAGGGCGGACACTGAAGCTTTCTTT	CASSGRADTEAFF
NA	many	TRBV5-1	TRBJ2-1	TGCGCCAGCAGCTTGGGGGAGTACTACAATGAGCAGTTCTTC	CASSLGEYYNEQFF
NA	few	TRBV19	TRBJ1-1	TGTGCCAGTAGACAGGGACCTGAAGCTTTCTTT	CASRQGPEAFF
NA	few	TRBV4-1	TRBJ1-2	TGCGCCAGCAGCCAAGGTCAAGGGGGAATTGAAGGCTACACCTTC	CASSQGQGGIEGYTF
NA	NA	TRBV12-3/TRBV12-4	TRBJ2-1	TGTGCCAGCACTGACCGGGACGGTGGTGAGCAGTTCTTC	CASTDRDGGEQFF
NA	few	TRBV3-1	TRBJ2-1	TGTGCCAGCAGCCAAGTACCTACCTACAATGAGCAGTTCTTC	CASSQVPTYNEQFF
NA	NA	TRBV12-3/TRBV12-4	TRBJ1-1	TGTGCCAGCAGCGCCGACTGGCGAGTCACTGAAGCTTTCTTT	CASSADWRVTEAFF
TRBD1	many	TRBV4-1	TRBJ1-2	TGCGCCAGCAGCCAAAGAGCGGGGACAGCCGGCTCTAACTATGGCTACACCTTC	CASSQRAGTAGSNYGYTF
NA	few	TRBV27	TRBJ1-1	TGTGCCAGCACCCCCATATACACTGAAGCTTTCTTT	CASTPIYTEAFF
NA	many	TRBV18	TRBJ1-3	TGTGCCAGCTCATACGGGACCACCAGGGGAGGAAACACCATATATTTT	CASSYGTTRGGNTIYF
TRBD1	few	TRBV4-1	TRBJ2-5	TGCGCCAGCAGCCAGACAGGGGCACCCCCAGAGACCCAGTACTTC	CASSQTGAPPETQYF
NA	many	TRBV28	TRBJ2-6	TGTGCCAGCAGTTTGCAGGGGAGTGGGGCCAACGTCCTGACTTTC	CASSLQGSGANVLTF
TRBD1	few	TRBV7-9	TRBJ2-1	TGTGCCAGCAGCTCCACCGACAGGGGGTACAATGAGCAGTTCTTC	CASSSTDRGYNEQFF
TRBD1	NA	TRBV6-6	TRBJ1-6	TGTGCCAGCAGCCTCACAGGGGGTTCACCCCTCCACTTT	CASSLTGGSPLHF
NA	NA	TRBV11-2	TRBJ1-2	TGTGCCAGCAGCTTAGGTTGGGTCGGCTATGGCTACACCTTC	CASSLGWVGYGYTF
TRBD1	NA	TRBV15	TRBJ2-1	TGTGCCACCAGCAGAGATAGGGGGCCAGGGTACAATGAGCAGTTCTTC	CATSRDRGPGYNEQFF
TRBD2	NA	TRBV7-9	TRBJ2-2	TGTGCCAGCAGCGACCCCTACCGGACTAGCGGGGGGTCGGGGGAGCTGTTTTTT	CASSDPYRTSGGSGELFF
NA	few	TRBV7-9	TRBJ1-2	TGTGCCAGCAGCCCGTACGCGATCCGGACGGCACACTATGGCTACACCTTC	CASSPYAIRTAHYGYTF
TRBD1	few	TRBV2	TRBJ2-1	TGTGCCAGAGAGACAGGGTCGAATGAGCAGTTCTTC	CARETGSNEQFF
TRBD1	few	TRBV10-1	TRBJ2-7	TGCGCCAGCAGTGAAACCAGGGGGCCCTACGAGCAGTACTTC	CASSETRGPYEQYF
NA	few	TRBV5-1	TRBJ2-2	TGCGCCAGCAGCTTGGAAAGCGGCACCGGGGAGCTGTTTTTT	CASSLESGTGELFF
TRBD1	many	TRBV20-1	TRBJ2-5	TGCAGTGCTAGGCCCGGGACAGACCAAGAGACCCAGTACTTC	CSARPGTDQETQYF
TRBD1	NA	TRBV20-1	TRBJ1-5	TGCAGTGCCCCTCGACGGGACAGCCTTCATCAGCCCCAGCATTTT	CSAPRRDSLHQPQHF
NA	few	TRBV4-3	TRBJ1-2	TGCGCCAGCAGCCAGTCCAGGTTTTGGAGGAATGGCTACACCTTC	CASSQSRFWRNGYTF
NA	many	TRBV7-3	TRBJ1-1	TGTGCCAGCAGCTTAACAGGAATGAACACTGAAGCTTTCTTT	CASSLTGMNTEAFF
TRBD1	NA	TRBV6-5	TRBJ1-1	TGTGCCAGCAGTCCCTGGACAGGTCGGGGGAACACTGAAGCTTTCTTT	CASSPWTGRGNTEAFF
NA	many	TRBV7-6	TRBJ2-5	TGTGCCAGCAACGACCCCGTCGGGGGGCGTCCAGAGACCCAGTACTTC	CASNDPVGGRPETQYF
NA	many	TRBV7-2	TRBJ2-1	TGTGCCAGCAGCCGACCCCTCGCTAGTATTGAGCAGTTCTTC	CASSRPLASIEQFF
NA	few	TRBV6-5	TRBJ2-3	TGTGCCAGCAGTTACTCGAATTGGATGTCTCTTCCTACAGATACGCAGTATTTT	CASSYSNWMSLPTDTQYF
TRBD1	many	TRBV5-1	TRBJ1-4	TGCGCCAGCAGCCGAGACAGGGGGAGAGAAAAACTGTTTTTT	CASSRDRGREKLFF
NA	few	TRBV12-3/TRBV12-4	TRBJ1-4	TGTGCCAGCAGTTCGGACCCCAGATGGGAAAAACTGTTTTTT	CASSSDPRWEKLFF
TRBD1	many	TRBV20-1	TRBJ1-1	TGCAGTGCCCTAGGGGGCGCCGGCACTGAAGCTTTCTTT	CSALGGAGTEAFF